Listed below are T cell receptor beta chains from one sample, sequenced in a study of cytomegalovirus exposure and HLA in healthy donors. Clones were read by immunoSEQ multiplex PCR, and TCRdb kept only the in-frame ones, dropping some. The table records roughly 160,000 clones, approximately 80% of them present only once. The sample consisted of PBMCs. The receptors were gathered from a male donor in good health and CMV-seropositive. CDR3s include the opening cysteine and the closing phenylalanine or tryptophan. A D gene is named only where the DNA matches it firmly. Rows give clone size only sometimes, using once, few, many, or a class for an expanded clone.

TRBV18,-,-,TRBJ1-4,CASSPSATNEKLFF,TGTGCCAGCTCACCGTCCGCAACTAATGAAAAACTGTTTTTT
TRBV29-1,-,-,TRBJ1-2,CSVVEGSYGYTF,TGCAGCGTGGTGGAGGGCAGCTATGGCTACACCTTC
TRBV9,TRBD2,-,TRBJ2-2,CASSVGWEGTGELFF,TGTGCCAGCAGCGTAGGGTGGGAGGGAACCGGGGAGCTGTTTTTT
TRBV10-3,-,-,TRBJ2-2,CAIPYLGGQDTGELFF,TGTGCCATCCCCTACCTGGGGGGTCAGGACACCGGGGAGCTGTTTTTT
TRBV28,TRBD1,-,TRBJ1-2,CASSSGQGSAYGYTF,TGTGCCAGCAGTTCAGGACAGGGGTCTGCCTATGGCTACACCTTC
TRBV30,TRBD1,-,TRBJ1-1,CARGQESEAFF,TGTGCCCGAGGACAGGAGTCTGAAGCTTTCTTT
TRBV7-9,-,-,TRBJ2-7,CASSSRVTYEQYF,TGTGCCAGCAGCTCCAGGGTCACCTACGAGCAGTACTTC
TRBV5-4,-,-,TRBJ2-1,CASSLDGGWFF,TGTGCCAGCAGCTTGGACGGAGGGTGGTTCTTC
TRBV29-1,TRBD1,-,TRBJ1-4,CSAEGTGREKLFF,TGCAGCGCCGAGGGGACAGGGCGGGAAAAACTGTTTTTT
TRBV13,-,-,TRBJ1-5,CASSSRGNQPQHF,TGTGCCAGCAGCTCTCGGGGGAATCAGCCCCAGCATTTT
TRBV10-1,-,once,TRBJ2-7,CASSYDRAGNEQYF,TGCGCCAGCAGTTACGACAGGGCGGGAAACGAGCAGTACTTC
TRBV25-1,-,once,TRBJ1-5,CASSEGRDWYQPQHF,TGTGCCAGCAGTGAAGGCCGGGACTGGTATCAGCCCCAGCATTTT
TRBV7-9,-,-,TRBJ1-2,CASSREMLHSGYGYTF,TGTGCCAGCAGCCGGGAGATGTTGCATAGCGGCTATGGCTACACCTTC
TRBV6-5,-,once,TRBJ2-5,CASSYVGGRAQETQYF,TGTGCCAGCAGTTACGTAGGTGGCAGGGCACAAGAGACCCAGTACTTC
TRBV25-1,-,-,TRBJ1-1,CASSGTSMNTEAFF,TGTGCCAGCAGTGGGACATCTATGAACACTGAAGCTTTCTTT
TRBV6-5,TRBD2,-,TRBJ2-3,CASRVSGNPDTQYF,TGTGCCAGCAGAGTTAGCGGGAATCCAGATACGCAGTATTTT
TRBV5-1,TRBD1,-,TRBJ1-2,CASSSTGGGYGYTF,TGCGCCAGCAGCTCGACAGGGGGTGGCTATGGCTACACCTTC
TRBV10-3,TRBD1,-,TRBJ1-5,CATTTGVGNQPQHF,TGTGCCACTACAACAGGGGTTGGCAATCAGCCCCAGCATTTT
TRBV7-2,TRBD1,-,TRBJ1-6,CASSTGQGFNSPLHF,TGTGCCAGCAGCACCGGACAGGGGTTTAATTCACCCCTCCACTTT
TRBV19,TRBD1,-,TRBJ2-5,CASSMRQGNQETQYF,TGTGCCAGTAGTATGAGACAGGGGAACCAAGAGACCCAGTACTTC
TRBV11-2,-,-,TRBJ1-2,CASSKTGWGGYTF,TGTGCCAGCAGCAAAACAGGGTGGGGTGGCTACACCTTC
TRBV27,-,-,TRBJ1-1,CASRKTGNTEAFF,TGTGCCAGCAGAAAAACAGGGAACACTGAAGCTTTCTTT
TRBV27,-,-,TRBJ1-5,CASSLAGDRQPQHF,TGTGCCAGCAGTTTAGCGGGGGATAGGCAGCCCCAGCATTTT
TRBV7-2,-,-,TRBJ1-2,CASSPDFYGYTF,TGTGCCAGCAGCCCAGACTTCTATGGCTACACCTTC
TRBV30,TRBD1,-,TRBJ1-3,CAWSGTGQNTIYF,TGTGCCTGGAGTGGGACAGGGCAAAACACCATATATTTT
TRBV14,-,few,TRBJ2-6,CASSQEGIPGANGLTF,TGTGCCAGCAGCCAAGAGGGTATCCCTGGGGCCAACGGCCTGACTTTC
TRBV7-9,TRBD1,-,TRBJ2-7,CASRVTGTYEQYF,TGTGCCAGCAGGGTGACAGGGACCTACGAGCAGTACTTC
TRBV10-2,-,-,TRBJ1-1,CASSDWGTMNTEAFF,TGCGCCAGCAGTGATTGGGGGACTATGAACACTGAAGCTTTCTTT
TRBV6-5,TRBD1,-,TRBJ1-4,CASSPGQLNEKLFF,TGTGCCAGCAGTCCGGGACAGCTTAATGAAAAACTGTTTTTT
TRBV18,-,-,TRBJ2-7,CASSPGVEYEQYF,TGTGCCAGCTCGCCGGGGGTGGAATACGAGCAGTACTTC
TRBV7-2,-,-,TRBJ2-3,CASSLDRGTDTQYF,TGTGCCAGCAGCCTTGACCGGGGCACAGATACGCAGTATTTT
TRBV9,-,-,TRBJ1-1,CASGLGGGREAFF,TGTGCCAGCGGCTTGGGTGGGGGCAGGGAAGCTTTCTTT
TRBV27,TRBD2,-,TRBJ2-7,CASSLATGLAGIGRQYF,TGTGCCAGCAGTTTGGCAACAGGACTAGCGGGAATCGGTCGGCAGTACTTC
TRBV2,-,-,TRBJ2-7,CASNRQGTYEQYF,TGTGCCAGCAACCGCCAGGGAACCTACGAGCAGTACTTC
TRBV10-2,TRBD1,-,TRBJ2-7,CATQPGQGAYEQYF,TGCGCCACACAACCGGGACAGGGCGCCTACGAGCAGTACTTC
TRBV27,-,once,TRBJ2-7,CASSTPGQGSYEQYF,TGTGCCAGCAGCACCCCGGGACAAGGGTCCTACGAGCAGTACTTC
TRBV28,-,once,TRBJ2-5,CASSSPRGQETQYF,TGTGCCAGCAGTTCCCCACGGGGCCAAGAGACCCAGTACTTC
TRBV30,-,-,TRBJ2-1,CAWSVFYNEQFF,TGTGCCTGGAGTGTCTTCTACAATGAGCAGTTCTTC
TRBV29-1,TRBD2,-,TRBJ2-3,CSVDVRGRTDTQYF,TGCAGCGTTGACGTGCGGGGGAGGACAGATACGCAGTATTTT
TRBV10-3,-,-,TRBJ1-5,CAISGGSNQPQHF,TGTGCCATCAGTGGTGGCAGCAATCAGCCCCAGCATTTT
TRBV28,-,-,TRBJ1-5,CASNWGGAGQPQHF,TGTGCCAGCAACTGGGGGGGGGCAGGTCAGCCCCAGCATTTT
TRBV6-6,TRBD1,-,TRBJ1-5,CASSYSGTVDQPQHF,TGTGCCAGCAGTTACTCCGGGACAGTGGATCAGCCCCAGCATTTT
TRBV19,-,-,TRBJ1-2,CASSISREGYGYTF,TGTGCCAGTAGTATAAGTCGGGAGGGCTATGGCTACACCTTC
TRBV7-9,-,-,TRBJ2-7,CASSLNWSLEAYEQYF,TGTGCCAGCAGCTTAAATTGGTCACTTGAAGCCTACGAGCAGTACTTC
TRBV10-1,-,-,TRBJ1-1,CASSSDKNTEAFF,TGCGCCAGCAGCTCGGACAAGAACACTGAAGCTTTCTTT
TRBV5-1,TRBD2,-,TRBJ2-7,CASSSFSGGALEQYF,TGCGCCAGCAGCTCCTTTAGCGGGGGGGCCCTCGAGCAGTACTTC
TRBV6-5,-,-,TRBJ1-4,CASSYRRDGIGEKLFF,TGTGCCAGCAGTTACCGGCGGGACGGAATAGGGGAAAAACTGTTTTTT
TRBV28,TRBD2,-,TRBJ2-7,CASSLLAGTYEQYF,TGTGCCAGCAGTTTACTAGCGGGGACCTACGAGCAGTACTTC
TRBV6-4,TRBD1,once,TRBJ1-1,CASSWDRNTEAFF,TGTGCCAGCAGCTGGGACAGGAACACTGAAGCTTTCTTT
TRBV30,TRBD2,-,TRBJ2-3,CAWSAGLAGGDTQYF,TGTGCCTGGAGTGCAGGACTAGCGGGGGGAGATACGCAGTATTTT
TRBV19,TRBD2,-,TRBJ2-4,CASSSGLAKNIQYF,TGTGCCAGTAGTTCGGGACTAGCGAAAAACATTCAGTACTTC
TRBV28,-,-,TRBJ2-5,CASSNQDGGQETQYF,TGTGCCAGCAGCAACCAGGACGGAGGCCAAGAGACCCAGTACTTC
TRBV30,-,-,TRBJ1-1,CAWSVYRVNTEAFF,TGTGCCTGGAGTGTCTACAGGGTGAACACTGAAGCTTTCTTT
TRBV6-1,-,few,TRBJ1-1,CAGFGGANTEAFF,TGTGCCGGCTTCGGGGGGGCGAACACTGAAGCTTTCTTT
TRBV5-4,TRBD2,-,TRBJ2-7,CASSGTILPYEQYF,TGTGCCAGCAGCGGGACTATCCTTCCCTACGAGCAGTACTTC
TRBV10-2,-,-,TRBJ2-5,CASSGTPQETQYF,TGCGCCAGCAGTGGGACTCCTCAAGAGACCCAGTACTTC